Below, one T cell receptor (beta chain) is given with its context. The length of the CDR3 is 18 residues. The ends lost 4 bases at V and 0 bases at J; junction bases unmatched: 8. CDR1 and CDR2 (germline): SNHLY, FYNNEI. Across several immunoSEQ plates, the genomic DNA of each subset was split evenly. Profiling relied on immunoSEQ multiplex PCR, and the TCRdb table lists in-frame clones only, not all of them. The data show about 1.5 million clones, with approximately 98% seen just once and 0.45% held by the top ten. This entry belongs to a study of shared clonotypes between healthy human individuals. The chain has TRBV2 and TRBJ2-6; 8 positions match TRBD1. The sequencing sample was made of naive CD4+ T cells sorted from blood. Subset specified: CD45RA+ positively selected. The TCR was taken from a man aged 25-45 years in good health. CDR3 nucleotide sequence: TGTGCCAGCAGTGTAGGACAGGGTAGGATCTCTGGGGCCAACGTCCTGACTTTC. Translation gives CASSVGQGRISGANVLTF. The full variable domain, its missing parts supplied by reference TRBV2 and TRBJ2-6, is EPEVTQTPSHQVTQMGQEVILRCVPISNHLYFYWYRQILGQKVEFLVSFYNNEISEKSEIFDDQFSVERPDGSNFTLKIRSTKLEDSAMYFCASSVGQGRISGANVLTFGAGSRLTVL.